The 29 T cell receptor beta chains reported below all come from one sample, sequenced in a study of radiation and T cells in renal cell carcinoma. The method was immunoSEQ multiplex PCR; TCRdb's version includes in-frame clones alone and lacks a portion of them. The sample carries approximately 80,000 clones, roughly 87% recorded once. Stated time point: blood 4 weeks post-SBRT, at nephrectomy. Treatment here: 15 Gy SBRT to primary tumor, nephrectomy 4 weeks later. The specimen comprised blood, sampled from a patient whose treatment included radiotherapy and nephrectomy. All receptors come from a woman aged 70-85 years with renal cell carcinoma.

The chain carries TRBV2 and TRBJ1-3, with 7 positions matching TRBD1. The CDR3 is 14 residues long. The germline CDR1 and CDR2 sequences are SNHLY and FYNNEI. Trimming cost V 7 bases and J 0 bases; bases outside gene matches: 3. In DNA, the CDR3 is TGTGCCAGCAATAGGGGGCACTCTGGAAACACCATATATTTT. It translates to CASNRGHSGNTIYF.

This rearrangement joins TRBV4-3 to TRBJ2-3; 8 bases are shared with TRBD1. The CDR3 is 17 amino acids. The junction had 6 bases not matched to a gene; V was cut back by 1 base and J by 0 bases. Germline V gene data show CDR1 as LGHNA and CDR2 as YSLEER. The CDR3 here is CASSQGRGTGSTDTQYF. CDR3 in DNA: TGCGCCAGCAGCCAAGGGAGGGGGACAGGTAGCACAGATACGCAGTATTTT.

The V and J genes are TRBV18 and TRBJ1-2; D unclear. V lost 6 bases and J lost 8, with 16 bases in between. This CDR3 region has 13 residues. CDR1 and CDR2 (germline): KGHSH, LQKENI. The CDR3 DNA is TGTGCCAGCTCCCCTGCTACCCCCAGAGGCTACACCTTC. Residues: CASSPATPRGYTF.

This clone has just one count. V usage is TRBV5-4 and J usage is TRBJ1-5, with D uncertain. CDR1 and CDR2 from the germline V gene are SGHNT and YYREEE (reference sequence). The CDR3 is made up of 15 amino acids. V gave up 4 bases and J gave up 6 bases, with 17 bases separating them. Written as DNA, the CDR3 is TGTGCCAGCAGCAGTGGGCCTCCCGGTGGTCAGCCCCAGCATTTT. Its translation is CASSSGPPGGQPQHF.

This clone was seen more than once but under ten times. The chain combines TRBV28 with TRBJ1-1; D possibly corresponds to TRBD1 (5 bases). CDR3 length: 12 residues. The germline gives CDR1 MDHEN, CDR2 SYDVKM. V was cut by 4 bases and J by 6 bases, with 9 bases left in between. The CDR3 DNA sequence: TGTGCCAGCAGTTCCGGGGGTCCTGAAGCTTTCTTT. It is translated as CASSSGGPEAFF.

The chain joins TRBV5-1 to TRBJ1-2; D might be TRBD1 (5 bases). With 1 base removed from V and 8 bases from J, the gap between germline ends came to 9 bases. Germline CDR1 and CDR2: SGHRS and YFSETQ. CDR3 length: 12 amino acids. CDR3 sequence reads: CASSLQGGGYTF. CDR3 DNA: TGCGCCAGCAGCTTGCAGGGAGGCGGCTACACCTTC. The full variable domain, with the rest looked up from reference TRBV5-1 and TRBJ1-2, is KAGVTQTPRYLIKTRGQQVTLSCSPISGHRSVSWYQQTPGQGLQFLFEYFSETQRNKGNFPGRFSGRQFSNSRSEMNVSTLELGDSALYLCASSLQGGGYTFGSGTRLTVV.

V is TRBV6-1 and J is TRBJ1-1; 8 nucleotides line up with TRBD1. The CDR3 is 13 residues long. Germline CDR1 MNHNS, CDR2 SASEGT. Trimming took 7 bases from V and 3 from J; bases not matched to a gene: 4. This CDR3 reads CASNPTGDTEAFF. CDR3 DNA sequence: TGTGCCAGCAACCCGACAGGGGACACTGAAGCTTTCTTT.

The chain joins TRBV5-1 to TRBJ1-1; tentatively, D is TRBD1 (6 bases). CDR1 and CDR2 from the germline V gene are SGHRS and YFSETQ. V gave up 0 bases and J gave up 0 bases, with 9 bases separating them. There are 15 residues in the CDR3. Written as DNA, the CDR3 is TGCGCCAGCAGCTTGGGTCAGGGGATGAACACTGAAGCTTTCTTT. Protein sequence: CASSLGQGMNTEAFF.

The chain has TRBV23-1 and TRBJ1-2; 8 bases fit TRBD1. TRBV23-1 belongs to the ORF category, with a function that is uncertain. The V segment lost 3 bases and the J segment 8 bases; nucleotides outside the gene matches: 14. CDR3 length: 16 residues. The chain's CDR3 is CASSQIDRGWIHGYTF. The CDR3 coding sequence is TGCGCCAGCAGTCAGATAGACAGGGGCTGGATTCACGGCTACACCTTC.

This chain joins TRBV6-1 and TRBJ1-1; unclear D gene. The CDR3 contains 15 residues. Trimming took 4 bases from V and 1 from J, leaving 13 bases between them. CDR1 is MNHNS, CDR2 SASEGT, per germline. Here the CDR3 DNA reads TGTGCCAGCAGTGGGAGCCGAGTGGGGAACACTGAAGCTTTCTTT. Protein product: CASSGSRVGNTEAFF.

For this clone: Other DNA sequences within the sample encode an identical CDR3. This chain connects TRBV30 to TRBJ1-3, with D uncertain. Looked up from germline, CDR1 is GTSNPN and CDR2 is SVGIG (reference sequence). CDR3 size: 15 residues. Between the trimmed V and J ends, which lost 0 bases and 0 bases, there was a span of 9 bases. CDR3: CAWSVGRSSGNTIYF. The CDR3 DNA reads as TGTGCCTGGAGTGTGGGCCGAAGCTCTGGAAACACCATATATTTT.

This clone was found once. V usage is TRBV30 and J usage is TRBJ1-6; no reliable D call. CDR3 size: 13 residues. Trimming removed 0 bases at V and 10 bases at J, with 10 bases between. The germline V gene has CDR1 GTSNPN and CDR2 SVGIG (reference sequence). The CDR3 loop reads CAWSVAGNSPLHF. CDR3 DNA sequence: TGTGCCTGGAGTGTTGCCGGTAACTCACCCCTCCACTTT.

This clone was seen only once. The rearrangement links TRBV19 to TRBJ2-2; weak D call: TRBD1 (6 bases). CDR3 length equals 12 residues. Per germline, CDR1 LNHDA and CDR2 SQIVND (reference sequence). V lost 8 bases and J lost 10, with 14 bases in between. CDR3 sequence (DNA): TGTGCCAGTGGGACGGGACACCCGGAGCTGTTTTTT. This translates into CASGTGHPELFF.

The chain is built from TRBV5-6 and TRBJ1-1; D unclear. CDR3 length equals 17 residues. Trimming shortened V by 0 bases and J by 4 bases, and 19 bases separated the two germline ends. Germline assignment: CDR1 SGHDT and CDR2 YYEEEE. The CDR3 loop is CASSLARAFKEGTEAFF. CDR3 nucleotide sequence: TGTGCCAGCAGCTTGGCCCGGGCCTTCAAGGAGGGCACTGAAGCTTTCTTT.

This chain uses TRBV5-1 with TRBJ1-6, with D possibly being TRBD1 (5 bases). From germline, CDR1 is SGHRS and CDR2 YFSETQ. The V end lost 5 bases, the J end lost 4 bases, and 16 bases lay between the germline ends. The CDR3 is 16 residues long. CDR3 protein: CASRRTGVGYNSPLHF. Here the CDR3 DNA reads TGCGCCAGCAGGCGAACGGGGGTAGGTTATAATTCACCCCTCCACTTT.

This rearrangement joins TRBV28 to TRBJ1-2; perhaps TRBD1 as D (6 bases). With 7 bases removed from V and 4 bases from J, the gap between germline ends came to 13 bases. Germline-derived CDR1 and CDR2 are MDHEN and SYDVKM. The CDR3 runs to 13 residues. The CDR3 loop reads CASTLPGAYGYTF. The CDR3 nucleotides read TGTGCCAGCACCCTCCCGGGGGCCTATGGCTACACCTTC.

The chain uses TRBV2 and TRBJ1-6; 7 bases fit TRBD1. Germline CDR1 SNHLY, CDR2 FYNNEI. The junction had 9 bases not matched to a gene; V was cut back by 10 bases and J by 6 bases. The CDR3 consists of 14 residues. The CDR3, as DNA: TGTGCCACCAGGCCGGGACAGCGTAATTCACCCCTCCACTTT. This translates into CATRPGQRNSPLHF.

The chain links TRBV27 to TRBJ1-1, with no clear D. CDR1 is MNHEY, CDR2 SMNVEV, per germline (reference sequence). The CDR3 extends over 14 amino acids. With 2 bases removed from V and 1 base from J, the gap between germline ends came to 8 bases. CDR3 nucleotides: TGTGCCAGCAGTTTACGGGTACCGAACACTGAAGCTTTCTTT. Protein product: CASSLRVPNTEAFF.

V is TRBV9 and J is TRBJ1-2; the match to TRBD1 covers 11 bases. The CDR3 is 15 residues long. With 3 bases clipped from V and 6 bases from J, the junction kept 7 bases outside the gene matches. Looked up from germline, CDR1 is SGDLS and CDR2 is YYNGEE. The CDR3 DNA is TGTGCCAGCAGCGCACGGACAGGGGGCGAGGATGGCTACACCTTC. This translates into CASSARTGGEDGYTF.

This sequence joins TRBV7-9 and TRBJ2-5, with 11 positions matching TRBD2. The V segment lost 0 bases and the J segment 6 bases; nucleotides outside the gene matches: 9. The CDR3 runs 17 residues. Germline lookup yields CDR1 SEHNR and CDR2 FQNEAQ (reference sequence). The CDR3 protein is CASSLAGTSGTRKTQYF. CDR3 nucleotides: TGTGCCAGCAGCTTAGCGGGGACTAGCGGCACTCGGAAGACCCAGTACTTC.

This clone was counted once. The chain is built from TRBV19 and TRBJ1-5, with D perhaps matching TRBD1 (6 bases). Looked up from germline, CDR1 is LNHDA and CDR2 is SQIVND (reference sequence). V was pared by 9 bases and J by 1 base, with 7 bases between. This CDR3 spans 12 amino acids. The CDR3 loop reads CASGQSNQPQHF. DNA of the CDR3: TGTGCCAGCGGACAGAGCAATCAGCCCCAGCATTTT.

The V call is TRBV28, the J call TRBJ1-1; unclear D gene. The V gene lost 5 bases and the J gene lost 7 bases, with 8 bases spanning the gap. This CDR3 is built from 11 residues. The germline V gene encodes CDR1 MDHEN and CDR2 SYDVKM. The CDR3 reads CASSPQNEAFF. The CDR3 nucleotides read TGTGCCAGCAGTCCACAAAATGAAGCTTTCTTT.

V gene TRBV6-1 combines with J gene TRBJ1-5; no clear D. Trimming took 7 bases from V and 3 from J, leaving 16 bases between them. CDR3 length: 15 amino acids. CDR1 MNHNS and CDR2 SASEGT come from the germline V gene. CDR3 residues: CASIEVQSVNQPQHF. The DNA for the CDR3 is TGTGCCAGCATCGAGGTACAGTCCGTCAATCAGCCCCAGCATTTT.

The V call is TRBV7-3, the J call TRBJ2-3; TRBD1 agrees at 7 bases. J lost 2 bases, V lost 4 bases, and 3 bases had no gene match. Germline V gene lookup returns CDR1 SGHTA and CDR2 FQGTGA. The CDR3 is made up of 14 amino acids. CDR3: CASSSGQDTDTQYF. DNA for the CDR3: TGTGCCAGCAGCTCCGGACAGGACACAGATACGCAGTATTTT.

The V call is TRBV11-2, the J call TRBJ2-5, with no clear D. Germline loops: CDR1 SGHAT, CDR2 FQNNGV. Trimming shortened V by 1 base and J by 5 bases, and 14 bases separated the two germline ends. This CDR3 has 15 amino acids. The CDR3 nucleotides are TGTGCCAGCAGCTTAGCGACACCCAATCAGGAGACCCAGTACTTC. The encoded protein is CASSLATPNQETQYF.

The V call is TRBV2, the J call TRBJ2-3; TRBD2 might be the D (5 bases). This CDR3 is built from 15 residues. V lost 2 bases, J lost 2 bases, and 11 bases lay in between. CDR1 is SNHLY, CDR2 FYNNEI, per germline. The chain's CDR3 is CASSEQRMLTDTQYF. Here the CDR3 DNA reads TGTGCCAGCAGTGAACAGCGGATGCTCACAGATACGCAGTATTTT.

This chain links TRBV7-3 with TRBJ2-7; D possibly corresponds to TRBD1 (6 bases). The V end was cut by 10 bases, the J end by 5 bases, with 15 bases between. The CDR3 sequence is 12 residues long. Germline CDR1 reads SGHTA; CDR2 reads FQGTGA. In DNA, the CDR3 is TGTGCCATTCGACAGGAGACCGACGAGCAGTACTTC. It translates to CAIRQETDEQYF.

The chain uses TRBV7-8 and TRBJ2-7, with 9 bases fitting TRBD1. The CDR3 is 14 residues long. With 3 bases clipped from V and 3 bases from J, the junction kept 3 bases outside the gene matches. Germline V gene data show CDR1 as SGHVS and CDR2 as FQNEAQ. In nucleotides, the CDR3 is TGTGCCAGCAGCTTGGGACAGGGAATCTACGAGCAGTACTTC. Translation: CASSLGQGIYEQYF. Complete variable domain (other parts from reference TRBV7-8 and TRBJ2-7): GAGVSQSPRYKVAKRGQDVALRCDPISGHVSLFWYQQALGQGPEFLTYFQNEAQLDKSGLPSDRFFAERPEGSVSTLKIQRTQQEDSAVYLCASSLGQGIYEQYFGPGTRLTVT.

The V call is TRBV7-3, the J call TRBJ2-1; D unresolved. The CDR3 consists of 14 residues. Germline loops: CDR1 SGHTA, CDR2 FQGTGA. The V gene lost 0 bases and the J gene lost 6 bases, with 9 bases spanning the gap. The CDR3 DNA reads as TGTGCCAGCAGCTTAACTAGATCTTCCAATGAGCAGTTCTTC. This translates into CASSLTRSSNEQFF. Based on the CDR3 plus reference TRBV7-3 and TRBJ2-1, the full variable domain is GAGVSQTPSNKVTEKGKYVELRCDPISGHTALYWYRQSLGQGPEFLIYFQGTGAADDSGLPNDRFFAVRPEGSVSTLKIQRTERGDSAVYLCASSLTRSSNEQFFGPGTRLTVL.